This entry lists 7 T cell receptor beta chains sequenced from one sample in a study of CD8 T cells in ankylosing spondylitis (dated by TCRdb to about 2017). Library generation was performed with 5' RACE. Instrument on record: Illumina HiSeq 2500. Using fastp trimming at Q25 and MiXCR clonotype assembly, TCRdb reanalyzed the public sequencing data and kept in-frame beta chains. CDR3 protein duplicates are merged, each entry listing the most common genes and DNA. The sample yields approximately 250,000 distinct CDR3 sequences; approximately 24% were counted once. The ten biggest clones cover about 0.6% of the sample. Sequencing input: blood, either unsorted or a sorted T cell fraction (not recorded which). The receptors were sampled from a male donor with ankylosing spondylitis or in good health (not recorded which).

This clonotype was counted at least ten times. This chain connects TRBV4-1 to TRBJ1-3; D is unclear. CDR3 length: 17 residues. The ends were cut back, 1 base at V and 0 bases at J, with 13 bases in the middle. Germline CDR1 is MGHRA and CDR2 is YSYEKL. The chain's CDR3 is CASSQVNRRSSGNTIYF. The CDR3 nucleotides read TGCGCCAGCAGCCAAGTTAACAGAAGAAGCTCTGGAAACACCATATATTTT.

This clonotype was picked up many times. The rearrangement joins TRBV11-2 to TRBJ2-4; D is ambiguous. Trimming stripped 6 bases from V and 10 bases from J, with 13 bases between. This CDR3 comprises 12 residues. Germline V gives CDR1 SGHAT, CDR2 FQNNGV. The CDR3 DNA is TGTGCCAGCAGTTACAGAGCAAGTATTCAGTACTTC. Protein sequence: CASSYRASIQYF.

This chain connects TRBV20-1 to TRBJ1-2; 7 bases are a match to TRBD1. V trimming: 3 bases; J trimming: 0 bases; junction bases outside the gene matches: 4. The V gene's germline CDR1 is DFQATT and CDR2 SNEGSKA (reference sequence). CDR3 length: 14 residues. CDR3 loop: CSARQGGPNYGYTF. The CDR3 coding sequence is TGCAGTGCTAGGCAGGGGGGTCCTAACTATGGCTACACCTTC.

This clonotype was found a few times. V usage is TRBV6-1 and J usage is TRBJ2-7, with D tentatively TRBD1 (7 bases). Germline-derived CDR1 and CDR2 are MNHNS and SASEGT. The CDR3 sequence is 14 residues long. Deletions cut 6 bases from V and 2 bases from J, with 14 bases between. CDR3 sequence reads: CASSNRGGTYEQYF. The CDR3 bases are TGTGCCAGCAGCAACAGGGGAGGCACCTACGAGCAGTACTTC.

This clonotype was counted a few times. The chain recombines TRBV20-1 with TRBJ2-6; no definite D call. Germline V gives CDR1 DFQATT, CDR2 SNEGSKA (reference sequence). The germline V and J ends were trimmed by 3 bases and 4 bases, with 4 bases remaining between them. The CDR3 loop spans 12 amino acids. The CDR3 region is CSASPGANVLTF. The CDR3 DNA follows: TGCAGTGCTAGTCCGGGGGCCAACGTCCTGACTTTC.

This clonotype was seen only a few times. The chain is built from TRBV4-2 and TRBJ2-2; no reliable D call. V dropped 4 bases and J dropped 7 bases, with 4 bases sitting between them. The CDR3 spans 11 residues. The V gene's germline CDR1 is LGHNA and CDR2 YNFKEQ. As DNA, the CDR3 is TGTGCCAGCAGCCGGGGCGGGGAGCTGTTTTTT. As protein: CASSRGGELFF.

This clonotype has just a few counts. V and J are TRBV20-1 and TRBJ2-7; a possible D gene is TRBD2 (7 bases). The germline gives CDR1 DFQATT, CDR2 SNEGSKA (reference sequence). The CDR3 extends over 13 amino acids. Trimming pared 5 bases from V and 3 bases from J, leaving 14 bases between. The CDR3 region is CSAEGGGFYEQYF. The CDR3 DNA sequence: TGCAGTGCTGAGGGGGGGGGATTCTACGAGCAGTACTTC.